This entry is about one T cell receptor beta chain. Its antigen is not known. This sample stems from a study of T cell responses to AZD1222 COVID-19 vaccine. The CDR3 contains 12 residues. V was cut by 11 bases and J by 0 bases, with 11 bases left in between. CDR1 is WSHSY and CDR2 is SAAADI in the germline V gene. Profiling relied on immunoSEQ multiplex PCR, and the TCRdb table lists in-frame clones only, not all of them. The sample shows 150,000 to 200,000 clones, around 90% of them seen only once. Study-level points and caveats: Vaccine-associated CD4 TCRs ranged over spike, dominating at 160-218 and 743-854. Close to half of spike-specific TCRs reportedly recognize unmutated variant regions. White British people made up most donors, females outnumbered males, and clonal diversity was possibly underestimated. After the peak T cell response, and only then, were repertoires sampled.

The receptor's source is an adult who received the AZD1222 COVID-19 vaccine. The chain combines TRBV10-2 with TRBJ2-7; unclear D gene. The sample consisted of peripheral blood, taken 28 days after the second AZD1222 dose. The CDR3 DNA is TGCGCCGCCCAGGTGAGCTCCTACGAGCAGTACTTC. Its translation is CAAQVSSYEQYF.